The source of this TCR beta chain is a study of shared clonotypes between healthy human individuals. CD8 cells classed as naive were CD45RO-negative and positively selected for CCR7, excluding terminally differentiated effector memory CD45RA+ cells. This CDR3 is built from 20 residues. V shed 0 bases, J shed 0 bases, and the junction held 14 bases outside the gene matches. The germline CDR1 and CDR2 sequences are LNHNV and YYDKDF (reference sequence). The repertoire was sequenced with immunoSEQ multiplex PCR; TCRdb's copy has only in-frame clones and lacks some. The data contain about 2.2 million clones, just over 90% of them singletons.

The rearrangement links TRBV15 to TRBJ2-1, with 7 positions matching TRBD2. The source material was naive CD8+ T cells from PBMCs. The source is a young man in good health. Some clones in this sample may be carry-over from other donors' samples. The CDR3 loop is CATSRDSQWGEGSSYNEQFF. The CDR3 region has the DNA TGTGCCACCAGCAGAGATTCCCAGTGGGGGGAGGGGAGCTCCTACAATGAGCAGTTCTTC.